Here is one T cell receptor beta chain with its context. This clonotype was seen only a few times. Its target antigen remains unknown. Base qualities are not at hand, and no much larger clone is one base apart. TCR cDNA was made using 5'RACE template switching, a step that added a universal primer site and unique molecular identifiers. Priming of cDNA synthesis was performed from both the TCR alpha and TCR beta constant segments. Two PCR steps were used to amplify libraries, with sample barcodes and sequencing adapters being added in the second step. Sequencing of libraries was performed on Illumina HiSeq 2500 (2x100 bp) or NovaSeq (2x150 bp). As for the original processing: Reads were demultiplexed and collapsed into UMI consensus sequences with MIGEC, and V(D)J alignment was performed with MiXCR. Vaccine-responding clonotypes were identified with edgeR using replicate PBMC samples, with FDR below 0.01 and a log2 fold change above 5 up to day 15 being required. Each bulk clonotype was labeled CD4 or CD8 based on which sequenced repertoire, CD4 or CD8, contained the clonotype at higher abundance. The raw public reads went through TCRdb reprocessing: fastp at Q25, MiXCR clone calling, in-frame beta chains kept. CDR3 protein sequences are deduplicated, and each keeps its most common genes and DNA. These V and J calls derive from TCRdb rather than the authors' analysis. For this sample there are 300,000 or so distinct CDR3 sequences; around 6.8% appear just once. Roughly a sixth of the sample belongs to the ten largest clones.

Reading from cysteine to phenylalanine, the CDR3 counts 11 amino acids. The entry retains the CDR3 DNA only, 33 bases that are in frame from base 1. The germline V gene yields SGHDT for CDR1 and YYEEEE for CDR2. V was cut back by 4 bases and J by 7 bases, leaving a gap of 7 bases between them. The treatment or condition label, as the study defines it: live attenuated yellow fever vaccine strain. At each blood-draw timepoint, two biological replicates of bulk PBMCs were obtained. A standard Ficoll-Paque protocol was used to isolate PBMCs from peripheral blood. TriZol was used to extract RNA from bulk PBMCs, from CD4 and CD8 fractions, and from dextramer-positive and dextramer-negative fractions. This sample stems from a study of T cells after yellow fever vaccination (dated by TCRdb to the late 2010s). Background for the entire study: The SMART-Seq v4 Ultra Low Input RNA kit was used to prepare libraries from fractions with low cell numbers. The cohort comprised two healthy male donors, one aged 18 to 29 and one aged 30 to 40 years. To follow T-cell clones before and after primary and booster YFV17D yellow fever vaccination, bulk TCR alpha and beta repertoires were sequenced over time. Blood was collected at multiple timepoints before and after primary and secondary immunization, and bulk PBMC replicates and cell subsets were isolated.

Summary of the overall study and its limitations: After the booster, most clones that had expanded after primary vaccination were detected again (roughly 96% of CD4 and more than 85% of CD8), suggesting broad maintenance of memory. Because the study included only two donors, the extent to which the findings can be generalized is limited. FACS-sorted repertoires could contain abundant contaminating clonotypes from the bulk population, so computational filtering was required. The secondary T-cell response was weaker than the primary response but faster, peaking on day 5 instead of day 15. A small share of clonotypes occurred in both CD4 and CD8 compartments, likely arising from convergent recombination.

The chain couples TRBV5-6 to TRBJ2-3; the D gene cannot be resolved reliably. This TCR was recovered from a man aged 18 to 35 who received the YFV17D yellow fever vaccine. Here the sequenced sample was PBMCs, taken roughly 46 days after the first yellow fever vaccination. CDR3 reads: CASSHENTQYF. Read as DNA, the sequence is TGTGCCAGCAGCCACGAGAATACGCAGTATTTT.